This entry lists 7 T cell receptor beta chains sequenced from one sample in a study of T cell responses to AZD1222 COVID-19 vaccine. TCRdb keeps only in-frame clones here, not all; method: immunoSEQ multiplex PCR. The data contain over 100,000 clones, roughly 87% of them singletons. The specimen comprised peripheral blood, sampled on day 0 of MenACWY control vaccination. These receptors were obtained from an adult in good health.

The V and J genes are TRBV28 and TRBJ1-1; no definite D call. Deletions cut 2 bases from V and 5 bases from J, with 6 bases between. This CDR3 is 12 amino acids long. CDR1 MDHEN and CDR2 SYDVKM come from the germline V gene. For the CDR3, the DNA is TGTGCCAGCAGTTTAAGAGAGACTGAAGCTTTCTTT. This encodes CASSLRETEAFF.

The CDR3 DNA sequence: TGTGCCAGTCTACCCGTGACAGGATCGACCGGGGAGCTGTTTTTT. Amino acid sequence: CASLPVTGSTGELFF. This rearrangement joins TRBV19 to TRBJ2-2; D perhaps matches TRBD1 (6 bases). In germline, CDR1 is LNHDA, CDR2 SQIVND (reference sequence). This CDR3 contains 15 residues. Trimming pared 8 bases from V and 5 bases from J, leaving 18 bases between.

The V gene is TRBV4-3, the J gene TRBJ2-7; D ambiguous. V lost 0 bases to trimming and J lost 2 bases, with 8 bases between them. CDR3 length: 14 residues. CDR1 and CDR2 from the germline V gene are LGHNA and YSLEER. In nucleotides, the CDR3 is TGCGCCAGCAGCCAAGATTCGGGCCCCTACGAGCAGTACTTC. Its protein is CASSQDSGPYEQYF.

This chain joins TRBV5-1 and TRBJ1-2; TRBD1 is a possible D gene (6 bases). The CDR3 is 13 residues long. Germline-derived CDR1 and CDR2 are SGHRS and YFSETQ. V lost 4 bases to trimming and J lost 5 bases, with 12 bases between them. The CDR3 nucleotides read TGCGCCAGCAGCCAAGGGGGAGGGTATGGCTACACCTTC. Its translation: CASSQGGGYGYTF.

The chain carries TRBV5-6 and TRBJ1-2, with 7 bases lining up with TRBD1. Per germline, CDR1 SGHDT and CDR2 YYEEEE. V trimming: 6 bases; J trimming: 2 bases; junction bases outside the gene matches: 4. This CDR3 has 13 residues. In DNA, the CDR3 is TGTGCCAGCAACTTACAGGGGAACTATGGCTACACCTTC. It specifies CASNLQGNYGYTF.

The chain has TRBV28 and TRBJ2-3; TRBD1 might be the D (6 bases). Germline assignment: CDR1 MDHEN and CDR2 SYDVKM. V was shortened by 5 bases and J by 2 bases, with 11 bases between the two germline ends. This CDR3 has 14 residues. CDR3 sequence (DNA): TGTGCCAGCAGTACAGGGACCCACACAGATACGCAGTATTTT. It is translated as CASSTGTHTDTQYF.

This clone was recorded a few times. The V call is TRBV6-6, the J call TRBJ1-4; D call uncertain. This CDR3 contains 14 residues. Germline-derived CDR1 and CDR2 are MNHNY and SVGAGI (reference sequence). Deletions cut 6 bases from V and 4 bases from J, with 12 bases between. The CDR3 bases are TGTGCCAGCAGCCCCGGCAGCGTTAATGAAAAACTGTTTTTT. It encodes CASSPGSVNEKLFF.